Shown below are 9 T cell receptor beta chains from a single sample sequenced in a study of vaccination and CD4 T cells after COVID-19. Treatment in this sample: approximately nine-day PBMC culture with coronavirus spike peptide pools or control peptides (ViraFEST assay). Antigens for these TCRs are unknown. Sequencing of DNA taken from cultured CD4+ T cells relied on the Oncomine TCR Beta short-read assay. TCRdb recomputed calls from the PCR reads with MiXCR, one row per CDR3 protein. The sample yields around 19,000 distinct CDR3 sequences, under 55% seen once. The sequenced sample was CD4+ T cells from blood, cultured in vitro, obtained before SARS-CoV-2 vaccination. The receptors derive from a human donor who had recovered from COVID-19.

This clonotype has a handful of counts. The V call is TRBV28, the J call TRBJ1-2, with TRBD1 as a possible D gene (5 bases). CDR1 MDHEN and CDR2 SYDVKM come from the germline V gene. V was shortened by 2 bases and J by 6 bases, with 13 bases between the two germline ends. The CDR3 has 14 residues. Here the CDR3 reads CASSLPLGVNGYTF. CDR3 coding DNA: TGTGCCAGCAGTTTACCCCTGGGGGTAAATGGCTACACCTTC.

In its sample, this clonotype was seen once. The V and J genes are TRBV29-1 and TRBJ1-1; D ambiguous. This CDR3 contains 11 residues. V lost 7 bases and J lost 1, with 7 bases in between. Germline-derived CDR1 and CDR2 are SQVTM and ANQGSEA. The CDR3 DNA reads TGCAGCGCTGCCGGGAACACTGAAGCTTTCTTT. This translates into CSAAGNTEAFF.

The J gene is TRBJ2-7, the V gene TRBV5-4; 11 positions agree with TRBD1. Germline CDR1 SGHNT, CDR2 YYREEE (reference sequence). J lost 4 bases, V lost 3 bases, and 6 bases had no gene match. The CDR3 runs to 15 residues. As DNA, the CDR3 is TGTGCCAGCAGCTCACGGACAGGGGGCAATTACGAGCAGTACTTC. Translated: CASSSRTGGNYEQYF.

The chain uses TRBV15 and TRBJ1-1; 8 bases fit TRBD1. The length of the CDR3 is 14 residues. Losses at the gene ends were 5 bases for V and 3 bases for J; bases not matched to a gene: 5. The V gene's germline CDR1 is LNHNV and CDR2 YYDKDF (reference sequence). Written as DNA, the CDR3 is TGTGCCACCAGCCTCAGGGGGCGAGACACTGAAGCTTTCTTT. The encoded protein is CATSLRGRDTEAFF.

The CDR3 region is CASSEQGQTSGDTQYF. The CDR3 coding sequence is TGTGCCAGCAGTGAACAAGGACAGACCTCGGGAGATACGCAGTATTTT. The V and J genes are TRBV2 and TRBJ2-3, with D maybe TRBD1 (6 bases). V was trimmed by 2 bases and J by 5 bases, leaving 17 bases between them. Per the germline V gene, CDR1 is SNHLY and CDR2 is FYNNEI. The CDR3 totals 16 residues.

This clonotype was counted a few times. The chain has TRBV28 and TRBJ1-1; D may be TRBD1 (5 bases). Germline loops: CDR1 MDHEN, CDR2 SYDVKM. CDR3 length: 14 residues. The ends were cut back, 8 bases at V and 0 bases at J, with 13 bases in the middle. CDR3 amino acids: CASGAIGLNTEAFF. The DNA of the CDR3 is TGTGCCAGCGGGGCGATCGGTCTGAACACTGAAGCTTTCTTT.

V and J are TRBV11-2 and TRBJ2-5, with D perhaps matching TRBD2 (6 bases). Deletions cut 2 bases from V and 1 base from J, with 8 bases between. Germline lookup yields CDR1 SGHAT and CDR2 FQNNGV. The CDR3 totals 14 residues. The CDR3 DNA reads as TGTGCCAGCAGCTTAATGACTAGCCAAGAGACCCAGTACTTC. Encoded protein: CASSLMTSQETQYF.

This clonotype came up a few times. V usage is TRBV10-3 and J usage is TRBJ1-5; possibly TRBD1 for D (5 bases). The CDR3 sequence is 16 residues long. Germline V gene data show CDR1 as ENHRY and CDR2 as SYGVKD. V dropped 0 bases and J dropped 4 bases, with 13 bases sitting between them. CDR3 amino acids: CAISESGGQGNQPQHF. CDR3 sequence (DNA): TGTGCCATCAGTGAGTCTGGTGGGCAGGGTAATCAGCCCCAGCATTTT.

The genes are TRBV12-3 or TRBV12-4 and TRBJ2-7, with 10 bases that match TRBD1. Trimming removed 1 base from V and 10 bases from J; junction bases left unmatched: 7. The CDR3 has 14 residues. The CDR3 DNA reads TGTGCCAGCAGTTTAGGGATCGGACAGGGGGAACAGTACTTC. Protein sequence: CASSLGIGQGEQYF.